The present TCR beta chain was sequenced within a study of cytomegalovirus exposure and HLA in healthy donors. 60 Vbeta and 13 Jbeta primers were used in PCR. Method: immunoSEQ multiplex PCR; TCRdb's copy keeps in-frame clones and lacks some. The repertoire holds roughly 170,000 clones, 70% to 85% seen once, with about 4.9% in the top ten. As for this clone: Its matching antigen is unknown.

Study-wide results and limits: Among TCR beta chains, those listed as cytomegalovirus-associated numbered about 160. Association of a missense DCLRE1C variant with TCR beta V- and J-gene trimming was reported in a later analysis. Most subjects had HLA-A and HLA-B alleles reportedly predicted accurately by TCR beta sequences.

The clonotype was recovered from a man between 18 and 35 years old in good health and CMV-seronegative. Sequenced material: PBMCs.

CDR3 in DNA: TGTGCCATCAGTGAGTCGGGAGGAGCGGGAAGCTACAATGAGCAGTTCTTC. This encodes CAISESGGAGSYNEQFF. V and J are TRBV10-3 and TRBJ2-1, with TRBD2 matching 7 bases. This CDR3 has 17 residues. V lost 0 bases to trimming and J lost 3 bases; unmatched junction nucleotides: 8. Per the germline V gene, CDR1 is ENHRY and CDR2 is SYGVKD.